This T cell receptor beta chain was sequenced for a study of T cell repertoires in cytomegalovirus infection. In the study overall: Indicated by public TCR beta signatures were CMV infection and matching HLA type.

With 4 bases clipped from V and 6 bases from J, the junction kept 7 bases outside the gene matches. The V gene's germline CDR1 is SQVTM and CDR2 ANQGSEA. There are 14 residues in the CDR3. TCRdb used MiXCR to reprocess the reads, holding one entry per CDR3 protein. This table has some 220,000 distinct CDR3 sequences, approximately 7% appearing once. This clonotype was obtained from a human donor in good health (CMV status not recorded). Some clones in this sample may be carry-over from other donors' samples. Source material: PBMCs. The chain combines TRBV29-1 with TRBJ2-1, with 9 bases that match TRBD2. Here the CDR3 DNA reads TGCAGCGTTGCGGCTAGCGGGATTATCAATGAGCAGTTCTTC. It yields the protein CSVAASGIINEQFF.